This paragraph covers one T cell receptor (beta chain) sequence. Antigen specificity is unknown. Repertoires were generated with immunoSEQ multiplex PCR, while TCRdb's copy carries only in-frame clones and drops some. The sample lists some 77,000 clones, 88% occurring once. V lost 4 bases to trimming and J lost 0 bases, with 12 bases between them. The CDR3 is made up of 15 amino acids. CDR1 and CDR2 from the germline V gene are SNHLY and FYNNEI. Collection occurred without any documented infections or immune events in donors. This entry comes from a study of identifying expanded T cells in peripheral blood. Whole-study results and caveats: Clone count variance between roughly two-week samples rose with total template count. Over about two and four weeks, about 15 and 18 clones changed, versus around 1.3 between replicates.

The TCR sequence derives from a person aged 18 to 70 in good health. V usage is TRBV2 and J usage is TRBJ2-5, with D perhaps matching TRBD1 (6 bases). Sequences were obtained from blood. The chain's CDR3 is CASSVAGVYQETQYF. For the CDR3, the DNA is TGTGCCAGCAGTGTAGCAGGGGTGTACCAAGAGACCCAGTACTTC.